Shown below are 7 T cell receptor beta chains from a single sample sequenced in a study of cytomegalovirus exposure and HLA in healthy donors (dated by TCRdb to about 2017). Library generation was performed with the immunoSEQ multiplex PCR assay. The multiplex PCR relied on a mix of 60 forward primers for TCR Vbeta segments and 13 reverse primers for TCR Jbeta segments. The immuneACCESS repertoire file appears here via TCRdb, limited to in-frame rearrangements. These files lack a portion of the clones; in checked studies, under half of the deficit traces to unresolved V genes, and the cause of the others is not known. The data table for this sample lists under 200,000 clones. Clones ranked in the top ten supply 2% to 2.5% of the sample. The sequencing sample was made of PBMCs. All receptors derive from a man aged 30-40 years in good health and CMV-seronegative.

The chain couples TRBV14 to TRBJ2-5, with 10 nucleotides matching TRBD2. The CDR3 contains 16 residues. Germline V gene sequence: CDR1 SGHDN, CDR2 FVKESK. V lost 4 bases to trimming and J lost 6 bases; unmatched junction nucleotides: 11. As DNA, the CDR3 is TGTGCCAGCAGCCTACAGGGGCTAGCGGGAGTGAAGACCCAGTACTTC. It translates to CASSLQGLAGVKTQYF.

The rearrangement links TRBV28 to TRBJ2-1; 9 nucleotides match TRBD2. The CDR3 extends over 17 amino acids. With V trimmed by 5 bases and J by 5 bases, 13 bases remained unmatched. Per the germline V gene, CDR1 is MDHEN and CDR2 is SYDVKM. The CDR3 DNA reads as TGTGCCAGCAGTGGAAAAACCACTAGCGGGTTCAACAATGAGCAGTTCTTC. This sequence encodes CASSGKTTSGFNNEQFF.

The chain combines TRBV2 with TRBJ1-1; a possible D gene is TRBD1 (6 bases). Germline-derived CDR1 and CDR2 are SNHLY and FYNNEI. CDR3 length: 13 residues. With 10 bases removed from V and 0 bases from J, the gap between germline ends came to 12 bases. CDR3 DNA sequence: TGTGCCATTATGGACAGCCTGAACACTGAAGCTTTCTTT. Protein product: CAIMDSLNTEAFF.

The chain couples TRBV7-2 to TRBJ1-4, with 8 bases lining up with TRBD1. The CDR3 is made up of 13 amino acids. Unmatched junction bases numbered 2, after V lost 5 bases and J lost 6 bases. Germline V CDR1 and CDR2: SGHTA, FQGNSA. The CDR3 sequence: CASSPGQDEKLFF. The CDR3 bases are TGTGCCAGCAGCCCGGGACAGGATGAAAAACTGTTTTTT.

The rearrangement links TRBV20-1 to TRBJ2-1; D is perhaps TRBD2 (6 bases). Trimming removed 6 bases from V and 6 bases from J, with 9 bases in between. The CDR3 is 11 amino acids. Germline assignment: CDR1 DFQATT and CDR2 SNEGSKA (reference sequence). The CDR3 is CSALLANEQFF. As DNA, the CDR3 is TGCAGTGCACTACTAGCCAATGAGCAGTTCTTC.

This chain joins TRBV25-1 and TRBJ1-6; 8 nucleotides line up with TRBD1. Germline V gives CDR1 MGHDK, CDR2 SYGVNS. With V trimmed by 1 base and J by 9 bases, 5 bases remained unmatched. This CDR3 is built from 15 residues. The CDR3 loop reads CASSESGGESSPLHF. The CDR3 nucleotides read TGTGCCAGCAGTGAATCAGGGGGCGAAAGTTCACCCCTCCACTTT.

The chain links TRBV6-1 to TRBJ2-2; D call uncertain. The CDR3 extends over 11 amino acids. Germline values: CDR1 MNHNS, CDR2 SASEGT. The V end lost 5 bases, the J end lost 5 bases, and 3 bases lay between the germline ends. The CDR3 DNA is TGTGCCAGCAGTATAACCGGGGAGCTGTTTTTT. Protein product: CASSITGELFF.